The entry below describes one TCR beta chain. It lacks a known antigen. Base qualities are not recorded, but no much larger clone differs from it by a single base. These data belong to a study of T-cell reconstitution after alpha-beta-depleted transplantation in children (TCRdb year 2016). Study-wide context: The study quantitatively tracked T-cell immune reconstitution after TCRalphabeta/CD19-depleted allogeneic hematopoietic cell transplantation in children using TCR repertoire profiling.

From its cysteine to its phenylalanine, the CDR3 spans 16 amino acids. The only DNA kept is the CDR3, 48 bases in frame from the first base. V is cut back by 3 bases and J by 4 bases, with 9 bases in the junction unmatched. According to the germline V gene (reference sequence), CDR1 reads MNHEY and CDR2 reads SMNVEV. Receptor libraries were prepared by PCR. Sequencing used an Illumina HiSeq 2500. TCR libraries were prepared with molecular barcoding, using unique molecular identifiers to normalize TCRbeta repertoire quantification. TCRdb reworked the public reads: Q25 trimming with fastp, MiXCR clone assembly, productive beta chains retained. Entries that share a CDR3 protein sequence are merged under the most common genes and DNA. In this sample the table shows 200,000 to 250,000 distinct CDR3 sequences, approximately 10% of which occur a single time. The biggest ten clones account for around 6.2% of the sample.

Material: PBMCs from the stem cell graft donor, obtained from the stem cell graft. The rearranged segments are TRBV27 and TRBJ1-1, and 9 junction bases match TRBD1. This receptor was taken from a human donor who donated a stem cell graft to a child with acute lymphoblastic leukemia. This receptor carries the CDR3 CASSLNSGQGGTEAFF. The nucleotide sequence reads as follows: TGTGCCAGCAGTTTGAATTCGGGACAGGGTGGCACTGAAGCTTTCTTT.